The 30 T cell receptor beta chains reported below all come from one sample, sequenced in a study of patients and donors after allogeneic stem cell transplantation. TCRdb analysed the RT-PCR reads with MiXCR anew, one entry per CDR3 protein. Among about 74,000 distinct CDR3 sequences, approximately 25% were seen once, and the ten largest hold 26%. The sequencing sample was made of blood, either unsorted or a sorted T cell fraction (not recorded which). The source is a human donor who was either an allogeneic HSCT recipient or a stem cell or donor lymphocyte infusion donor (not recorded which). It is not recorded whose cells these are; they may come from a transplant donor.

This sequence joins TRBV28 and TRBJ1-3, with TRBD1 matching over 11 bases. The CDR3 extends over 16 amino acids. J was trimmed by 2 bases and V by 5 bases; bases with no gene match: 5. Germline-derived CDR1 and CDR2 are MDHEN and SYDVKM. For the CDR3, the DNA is TGTGCCAGCAGTATGCGGACAGGGGGCACTGGAAACACCATATATTTT. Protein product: CASSMRTGGTGNTIYF. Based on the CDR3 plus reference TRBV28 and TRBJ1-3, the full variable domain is DVKVTQSSRYLVKRTGEKVFLECVQDMDHENMFWYRQDPGLGLRLIYFSYDVKMKEKGDIPEGYSVSREKKERFSLILESASTNQTSMYLCASSMRTGGTGNTIYFGEGSWLTVV.

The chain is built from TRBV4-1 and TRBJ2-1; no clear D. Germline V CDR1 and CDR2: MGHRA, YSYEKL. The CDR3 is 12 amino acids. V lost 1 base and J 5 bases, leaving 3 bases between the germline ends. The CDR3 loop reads CASSQAHNEQFF. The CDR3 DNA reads TGCGCCAGCAGCCAAGCGCACAATGAGCAGTTCTTC.

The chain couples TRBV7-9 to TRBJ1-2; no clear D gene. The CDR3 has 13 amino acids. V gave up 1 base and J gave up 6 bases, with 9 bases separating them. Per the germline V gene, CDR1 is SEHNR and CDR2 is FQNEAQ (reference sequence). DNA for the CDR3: TGTGCCAGCAGCTTAGTGGGGTTTAATGGCTACACCTTC. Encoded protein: CASSLVGFNGYTF.

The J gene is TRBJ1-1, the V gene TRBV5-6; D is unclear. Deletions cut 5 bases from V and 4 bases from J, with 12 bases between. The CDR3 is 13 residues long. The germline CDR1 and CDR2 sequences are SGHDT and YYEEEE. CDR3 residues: CASRARPGTEAFF. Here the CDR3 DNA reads TGTGCCAGCAGGGCTAGGCCGGGCACTGAAGCTTTCTTT.

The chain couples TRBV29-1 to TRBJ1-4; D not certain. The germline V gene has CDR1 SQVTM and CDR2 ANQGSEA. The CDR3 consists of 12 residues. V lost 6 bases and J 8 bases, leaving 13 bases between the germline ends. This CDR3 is CSVGFRKEKLFF. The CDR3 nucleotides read TGCAGCGTCGGCTTCAGGAAGGAAAAACTGTTTTTT. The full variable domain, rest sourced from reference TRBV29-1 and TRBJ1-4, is SAVISQKPSRDICQRGTSLTIQCQVDSQVTMMFWYRQQPGQSLTLIATANQGSEATYESGFVIDKFPISRPNLTFSTLTVSNMSPEDSSIYLCSVGFRKEKLFFGSGTQLSVL.

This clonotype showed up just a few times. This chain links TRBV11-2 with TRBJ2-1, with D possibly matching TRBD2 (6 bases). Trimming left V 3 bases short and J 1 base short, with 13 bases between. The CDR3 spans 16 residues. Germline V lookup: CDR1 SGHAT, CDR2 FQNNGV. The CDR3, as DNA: TGTGCCAGCAGCTTTGGTCGGGAGTTATCCTACAATGAGCAGTTCTTC. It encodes CASSFGRELSYNEQFF.

The CDR3 spells CATSRGRGTYEQYF. In DNA form, the CDR3 reads TGTGCCACCAGCAGGGGGCGAGGAACCTACGAGCAGTACTTC. V is TRBV15 and J is TRBJ2-7; weak D call: TRBD1 (5 bases). The germline V gene has CDR1 LNHNV and CDR2 YYDKDF (reference sequence). The CDR3 totals 14 residues. V lost 3 bases and J 2 bases, leaving 11 bases between the germline ends.

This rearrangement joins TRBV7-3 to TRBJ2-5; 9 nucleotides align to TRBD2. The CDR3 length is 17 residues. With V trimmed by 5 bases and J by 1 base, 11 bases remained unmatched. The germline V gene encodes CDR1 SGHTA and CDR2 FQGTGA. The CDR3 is CASSLGILAGFQETQYF. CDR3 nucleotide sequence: TGTGCCAGCAGCCTAGGGATTCTAGCGGGGTTCCAAGAGACCCAGTACTTC.

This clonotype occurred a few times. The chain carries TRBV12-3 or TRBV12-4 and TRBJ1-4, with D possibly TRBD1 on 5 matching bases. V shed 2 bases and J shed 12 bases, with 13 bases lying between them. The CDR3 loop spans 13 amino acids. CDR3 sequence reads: CASSLNGGIELFF. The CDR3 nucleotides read TGTGCCAGCAGTTTAAATGGGGGGATCGAACTGTTTTTT.

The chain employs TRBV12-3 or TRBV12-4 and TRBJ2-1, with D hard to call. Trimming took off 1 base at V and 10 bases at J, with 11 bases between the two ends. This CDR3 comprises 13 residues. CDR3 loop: CASSLGTAYEQFF. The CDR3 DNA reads TGTGCCAGCAGTTTAGGCACCGCCTACGAGCAGTTCTTC.

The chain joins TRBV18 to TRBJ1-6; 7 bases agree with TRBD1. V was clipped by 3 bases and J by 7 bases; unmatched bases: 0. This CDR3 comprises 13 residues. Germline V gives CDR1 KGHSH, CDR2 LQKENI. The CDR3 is CASSPGQNSPLHF. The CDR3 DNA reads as TGTGCCAGCTCACCGGGACAGAATTCACCCCTCCACTTT.

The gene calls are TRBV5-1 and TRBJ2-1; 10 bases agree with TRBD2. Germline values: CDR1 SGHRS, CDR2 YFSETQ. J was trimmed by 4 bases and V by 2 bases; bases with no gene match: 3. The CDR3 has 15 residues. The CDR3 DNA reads TGCGCCAGCAGCTTTACTAGCGGGGTTTACAATGAGCAGTTCTTC. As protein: CASSFTSGVYNEQFF.

In nucleotides, the CDR3 is TGTGCCAGCAGTCTCCGACAGGGAATCTCTGGAAACACCATATATTTT. It specifies CASSLRQGISGNTIYF. This chain links TRBV27 with TRBJ1-3, with TRBD1 identical over 7 bases. The CDR3 runs to 16 residues. The ends lost 5 bases at V and 0 bases at J; junction bases unmatched: 7. CDR1 and CDR2 (germline): MNHEY, SMNVEV (reference sequence).

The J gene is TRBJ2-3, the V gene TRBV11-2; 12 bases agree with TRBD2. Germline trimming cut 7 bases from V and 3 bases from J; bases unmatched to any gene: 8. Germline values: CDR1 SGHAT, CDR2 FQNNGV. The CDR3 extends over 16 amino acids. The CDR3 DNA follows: TGTGCCAGCACTTCTAAACTAGCGGGGGGTACAGATACGCAGTATTTT. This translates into CASTSKLAGGTDTQYF.

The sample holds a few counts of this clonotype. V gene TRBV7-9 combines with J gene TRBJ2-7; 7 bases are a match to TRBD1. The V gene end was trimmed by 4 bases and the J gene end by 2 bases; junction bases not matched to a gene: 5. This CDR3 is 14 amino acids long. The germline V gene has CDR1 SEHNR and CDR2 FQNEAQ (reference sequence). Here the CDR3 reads CASSSRDRAYEQYF. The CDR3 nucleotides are TGTGCCAGCAGCTCCAGGGACAGAGCCTACGAGCAGTACTTC.

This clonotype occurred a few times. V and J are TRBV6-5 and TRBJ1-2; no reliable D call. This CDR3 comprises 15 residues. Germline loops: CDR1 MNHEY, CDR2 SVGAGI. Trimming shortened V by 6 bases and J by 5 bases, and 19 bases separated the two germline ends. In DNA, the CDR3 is TGTGCCAGCAGAGCGGGGTTCTTATCGGCGTATGGCTACACCTTC. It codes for CASRAGFLSAYGYTF.

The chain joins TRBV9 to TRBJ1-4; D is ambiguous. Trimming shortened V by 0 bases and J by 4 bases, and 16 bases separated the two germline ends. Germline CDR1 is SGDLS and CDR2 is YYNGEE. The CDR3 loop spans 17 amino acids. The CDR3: CASSVGPALPHNEKLFF. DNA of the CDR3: TGTGCCAGCAGCGTAGGCCCGGCCCTCCCCCATAATGAAAAACTGTTTTTT.

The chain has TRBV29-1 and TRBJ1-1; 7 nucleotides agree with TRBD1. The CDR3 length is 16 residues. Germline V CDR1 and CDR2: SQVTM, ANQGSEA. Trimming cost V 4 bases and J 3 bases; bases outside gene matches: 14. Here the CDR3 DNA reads TGCAGCGTTGCTTCAGACAGGGATGCAGGGGACACTGAAGCTTTCTTT. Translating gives CSVASDRDAGDTEAFF.

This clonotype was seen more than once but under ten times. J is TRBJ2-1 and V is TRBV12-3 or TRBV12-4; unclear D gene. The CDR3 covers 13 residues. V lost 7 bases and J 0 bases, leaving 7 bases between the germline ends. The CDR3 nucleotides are TGTGCCAGCATTGAGAGCTCCTACAATGAGCAGTTCTTC. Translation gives CASIESSYNEQFF.

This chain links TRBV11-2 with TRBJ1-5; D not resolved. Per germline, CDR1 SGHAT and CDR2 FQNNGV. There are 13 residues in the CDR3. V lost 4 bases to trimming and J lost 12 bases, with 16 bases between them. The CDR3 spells CASSSVSRQYQHF. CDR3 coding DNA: TGTGCCAGCAGCTCCGTCTCCCGGCAGTACCAGCATTTT.

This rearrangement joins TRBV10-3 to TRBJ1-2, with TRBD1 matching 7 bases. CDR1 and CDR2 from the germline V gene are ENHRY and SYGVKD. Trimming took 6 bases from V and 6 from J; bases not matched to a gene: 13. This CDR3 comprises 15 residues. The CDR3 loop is CAISNPTGRGNGYTF. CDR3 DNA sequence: TGTGCCATCAGCAACCCGACAGGGAGAGGAAATGGCTACACCTTC.

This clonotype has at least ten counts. The CDR3 DNA sequence: TGTGCCAGCAGTTTATCGGGGGGTGGAAACACCATATATTTT. Its translation: CASSLSGGGNTIYF. The rearrangement links TRBV12-3 or TRBV12-4 to TRBJ1-3; maybe TRBD1 (5 bases). This CDR3 comprises 14 residues. Trimming shortened V by 2 bases and J by 3 bases, and 8 bases separated the two germline ends.

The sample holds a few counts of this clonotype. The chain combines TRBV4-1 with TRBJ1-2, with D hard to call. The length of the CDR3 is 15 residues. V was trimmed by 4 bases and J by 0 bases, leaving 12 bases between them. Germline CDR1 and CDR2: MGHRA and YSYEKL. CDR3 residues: CASSPGPVANYGYTF. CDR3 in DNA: TGCGCCAGCAGCCCCGGACCGGTAGCTAACTATGGCTACACCTTC.

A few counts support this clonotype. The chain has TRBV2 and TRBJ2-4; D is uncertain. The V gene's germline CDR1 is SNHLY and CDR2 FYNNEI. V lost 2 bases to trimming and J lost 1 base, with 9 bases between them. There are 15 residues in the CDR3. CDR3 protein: CASSERSAAKNIQYF. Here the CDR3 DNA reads TGTGCCAGCAGTGAACGGTCAGCCGCCAAAAACATTCAGTACTTC.

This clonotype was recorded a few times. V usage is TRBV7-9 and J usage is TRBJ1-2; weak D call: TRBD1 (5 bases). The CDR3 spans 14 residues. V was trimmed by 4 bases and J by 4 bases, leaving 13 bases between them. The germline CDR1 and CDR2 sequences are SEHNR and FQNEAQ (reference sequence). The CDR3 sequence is CASSSPGTSYGYTF. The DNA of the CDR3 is TGTGCCAGCAGCTCCCCCGGGACCTCCTATGGCTACACCTTC.

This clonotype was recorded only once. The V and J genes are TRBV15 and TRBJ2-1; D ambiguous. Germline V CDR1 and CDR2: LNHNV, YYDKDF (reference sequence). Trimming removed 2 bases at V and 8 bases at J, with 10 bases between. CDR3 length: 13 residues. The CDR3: CATSRTLPYEQFF. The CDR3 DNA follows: TGTGCCACCAGCAGAACACTTCCCTATGAGCAGTTCTTC.

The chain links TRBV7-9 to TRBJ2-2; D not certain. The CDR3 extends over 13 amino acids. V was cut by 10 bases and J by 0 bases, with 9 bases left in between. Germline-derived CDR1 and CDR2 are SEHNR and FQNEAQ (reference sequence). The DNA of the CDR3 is TGTGCCACCCCGGGTGCGAACACCGGGGAGCTGTTTTTT. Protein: CATPGANTGELFF.

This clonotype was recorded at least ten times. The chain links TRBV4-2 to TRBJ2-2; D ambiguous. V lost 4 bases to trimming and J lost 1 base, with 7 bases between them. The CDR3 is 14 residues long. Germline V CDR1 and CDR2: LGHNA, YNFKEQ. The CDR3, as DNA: TGTGCCAGCAGCCCATCCGGGAACACCGGGGAGCTGTTTTTT. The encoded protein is CASSPSGNTGELFF.

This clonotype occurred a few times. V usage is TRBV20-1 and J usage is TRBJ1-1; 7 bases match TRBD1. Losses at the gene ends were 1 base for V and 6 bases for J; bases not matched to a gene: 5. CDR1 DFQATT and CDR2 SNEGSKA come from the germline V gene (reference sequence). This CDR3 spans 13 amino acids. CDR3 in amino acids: CSARGQGGAEAFF. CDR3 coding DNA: TGCAGTGCTAGAGGACAGGGAGGGGCTGAAGCTTTCTTT.

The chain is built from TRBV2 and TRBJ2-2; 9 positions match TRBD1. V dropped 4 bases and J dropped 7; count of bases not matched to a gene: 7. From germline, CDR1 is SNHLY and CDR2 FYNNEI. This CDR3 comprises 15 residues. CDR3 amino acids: CASSAQGQGGGELFF. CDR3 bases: TGTGCCAGCAGTGCTCAGGGACAGGGAGGCGGGGAGCTGTTTTTT.